The next 20 T cell receptor beta chains were all read from a single sample in a study of beta chain features in type 1 diabetes. Study outcomes and limitations: Among all four CD4+ subsets, Type 1 diabetes patients had TCRB CDR3s that were moderately but significantly shorter.

Antigen specificity for these receptors is unknown. The entirety of the isolated RNA underwent reverse transcription, so expressed TCRB transcripts were sequenced. Clones were sequenced by immunoSEQ multiplex PCR, and TCRdb holds only the in-frame ones, with some missing. The sample has roughly 300,000 clones; roughly an eighth are singletons. Sequencing was carried out using naive CD4+ T cells from blood. These TCRs come from a man aged 25 to 40 with type 1 diabetes.

The J gene is TRBJ2-1, the V gene TRBV5-5, with D unresolved. The CDR3 extends over 14 amino acids. CDR1 and CDR2 (germline): SGHKS, YYEKEE (reference sequence). Trimming stripped 7 bases from V and 3 bases from J, with 14 bases between. The CDR3 DNA reads TGTGCCAGCCGAGGTTTAGTTGGCTACAATGAGCAGTTCTTC. Translated: CASRGLVGYNEQFF. The full variable domain, completed using reference TRBV5-5 and TRBJ2-1, is DAGVTQSPTHLIKTRGQQVTLRCSPISGHKSVSWYQQVLGQGPQFIFQYYEKEERGRGNFPDRFSARQFPNYSSELNVNALLLGDSALYLCASRGLVGYNEQFFGPGTRLTVL.

This clone was seen a few times. This rearrangement joins TRBV5-1 to TRBJ2-6; TRBD1 matches 9 bases. Germline V gene lookup returns CDR1 SGHRS and CDR2 YFSETQ. This CDR3 has 17 amino acids. With V trimmed by 3 bases and J by 1 base, 5 bases remained unmatched. This CDR3 is CASSSGQGLSGANVLTF. The CDR3 DNA reads as TGCGCCAGCAGCTCGGGACAGGGTTTATCTGGGGCCAACGTCCTGACTTTC.

This clone occurred a few times. The chain carries TRBV29-1 and TRBJ1-2; maybe TRBD1 (5 bases). Trimming pared 4 bases from V and 8 bases from J, leaving 17 bases between. CDR1 is SQVTM and CDR2 is ANQGSEA in the germline V gene. The CDR3 has 13 amino acids. CDR3 region: CSVVSLGGIGYTF. The CDR3 DNA reads as TGCAGCGTTGTATCGTTGGGGGGAATAGGCTACACCTTC.

The chain combines TRBV30 with TRBJ1-3; TRBD1 agrees at 9 bases. The CDR3 consists of 16 residues. The germline gives CDR1 GTSNPN, CDR2 SVGIG (reference sequence). The J segment lost 4 bases and the V segment lost 2 bases, leaving 9 bases of the junction unmatched. CDR3 coding DNA: TGTGCCTGGAGTCGTTCGGGACAGGGTTTCGGAAACACCATATATTTT. This codes for CAWSRSGQGFGNTIYF. The full variable domain, completed using reference TRBV30 and TRBJ1-3, is SQTIHQWPATLVQPVGSPLSLECTVEGTSNPNLYWYRQAAGRGLQLLFYSVGIGQISSEVPQNLSASRPQDRQFILSSKKLLLSDSGFYLCAWSRSGQGFGNTIYFGEGSWLTVV.

The gene calls are TRBV7-2 and TRBJ1-5; 7 bases map to TRBD1. Germline assignment: CDR1 SGHTA and CDR2 FQGNSA. The CDR3 covers 14 residues. The V and J ends lost 5 bases and 5 bases, in that order; junction bases with no gene match: 6. The CDR3 nucleotides read TGTGCCAGCAGCCCAGGACAGGAGGATCAGCCCCAGCATTTT. This gives the protein CASSPGQEDQPQHF. Full variable domain (rest looked up from reference TRBV7-2 and TRBJ1-5): GAGVSQSPSNKVTEKGKDVELRCDPISGHTALYWYRQSLGQGLEFLIYFQGNSAPDKSGLPSDRFSAERTGGSVSTLTIQRTQQEDSAVYLCASSPGQEDQPQHFGDGTRLSIL.

This clone appeared a few times. This chain uses TRBV28 with TRBJ2-5; possibly TRBD2 for D (5 bases). The CDR3 contains 14 residues. The germline V gene has CDR1 MDHEN and CDR2 SYDVKM. Trimming cost V 7 bases and J 5 bases, with 17 bases left between them. CDR3 nucleotides: TGTGCCAGCACCCTTGAATTGGGGAGCGAGACCCAGTACTTC. Amino acid sequence: CASTLELGSETQYF.

This clone was found a few times. The chain links TRBV29-1 to TRBJ1-1; 9 bases are shared with TRBD1. Germline CDR1 SQVTM, CDR2 ANQGSEA. V lost 7 bases to trimming and J lost 4 bases; unmatched junction nucleotides: 13. This CDR3 contains 15 residues. CDR3 nucleotides: TGCAGCGCCACACGACAGGGACAGGGAGGCACTGAAGCTTTCTTT. Its translation is CSATRQGQGGTEAFF.

The table lists this clone with a few counts. This CDR3 is also generated by other DNA sequences in the sample. The rearrangement joins TRBV5-1 to TRBJ2-7, with 7 bases matching TRBD2. The CDR3 loop spans 14 amino acids. The trim removed 0 bases at V and 0 bases at J, leaving 0 bases unmatched. Germline values: CDR1 SGHRS, CDR2 YFSETQ. The CDR3 reads CASSLGGSSYEQYF. In DNA form, the CDR3 reads TGCGCCAGCAGCTTGGGCGGGAGCTCCTACGAGCAGTACTTC.

The rearrangement joins TRBV9 to TRBJ1-1, with TRBD1 identical over 9 bases. Germline assignment: CDR1 SGDLS and CDR2 YYNGEE. Germline trimming cut 3 bases from V and 6 bases from J; bases unmatched to any gene: 6. This CDR3 has 14 residues. Here the CDR3 reads CASSGGQGRAEAFF. CDR3 DNA sequence: TGTGCCAGCAGCGGCGGACAGGGGAGGGCTGAAGCTTTCTTT.

This clone was seen a few times. The J gene is TRBJ2-1, the V gene TRBV14; no clear D. Per germline, CDR1 SGHDN and CDR2 FVKESK. This CDR3 has 9 residues. V lost 7 bases and J lost 9, with 4 bases in between. This CDR3 is CASTGEQFF. In nucleotides, the CDR3 is TGTGCCAGCACAGGTGAGCAGTTCTTC.

The J gene is TRBJ2-1, the V gene TRBV28; 8 bases agree with TRBD2. Germline CDR1 and CDR2: MDHEN and SYDVKM. V lost 5 bases to trimming and J lost 5 bases; unmatched junction nucleotides: 14. This CDR3 has 17 residues. CDR3 protein: CASSLSLAGGLHNEQFF. CDR3 sequence (DNA): TGTGCCAGCAGTCTAAGCCTAGCGGGTGGCCTACACAATGAGCAGTTCTTC.

This clone was counted a few times. The gene calls are TRBV4-2 and TRBJ2-1; tentatively, D is TRBD2 (6 bases). This CDR3 is built from 14 residues. V was pared by 3 bases and J by 8 bases, with 14 bases between. Germline V gene sequence: CDR1 LGHNA, CDR2 YNFKEQ. The CDR3 sequence is CASSQEGVEHEQFF. CDR3 in DNA: TGTGCCAGCAGCCAGGAGGGTGTTGAGCATGAGCAGTTCTTC.

V usage is TRBV5-1 and J usage is TRBJ1-3; D is uncertain. From germline, CDR1 is SGHRS and CDR2 YFSETQ. V lost 2 bases and J 0 bases, leaving 6 bases between the germline ends. The CDR3 is 14 amino acids. CDR3 protein: CASSFGDSGNTIYF. For the CDR3, the DNA is TGCGCCAGCAGCTTCGGTGACTCTGGAAACACCATATATTTT.

This clone appeared a few times. This chain joins TRBV6-6 and TRBJ1-3; 7 nucleotides agree with TRBD1. Trimming took 6 bases from V and 3 from J; bases not matched to a gene: 8. This CDR3 spans 15 amino acids. The V gene's germline CDR1 is MNHNY and CDR2 SVGAGI (reference sequence). Here the CDR3 reads CASRTTTGIGNTIYF. CDR3 in DNA: TGTGCCAGCAGAACGACGACAGGGATTGGAAACACCATATATTTT.

The CDR3 reads CASSYSGVATNEKLFF. The CDR3 coding sequence is TGTGCCAGCAGTTACTCGGGAGTAGCAACTAATGAAAAACTGTTTTTT. The chain couples TRBV6-5 to TRBJ1-4; no reliable D call. Germline V gene sequence: CDR1 MNHEY, CDR2 SVGAGI. V was pared by 0 bases and J by 0 bases, with 8 bases between. The CDR3 spans 16 residues.

This clone was counted between two and nine times. This chain joins TRBV28 and TRBJ2-7; TRBD1 matches at 9 bases. CDR1 and CDR2 from the germline V gene are MDHEN and SYDVKM. The CDR3 runs 16 residues. After removal of 8 bases from V and 3 bases from J, the junction contained 14 bases not matched to a gene. The CDR3 coding sequence is TGTGCCAGCCTACCCCTGGACAGGGGCCGATTCTACGAGCAGTACTTC. This sequence encodes CASLPLDRGRFYEQYF.

This clone was seen only a few times. The chain carries TRBV5-1 and TRBJ2-6; a possible D gene is TRBD1 (6 bases). The CDR3 runs to 15 residues. Trimming cost V 5 bases and J 2 bases, with 11 bases left between them. Germline CDR1 is SGHRS and CDR2 is YFSETQ. The CDR3 spells CASRQGMTGANVLTF. The CDR3 DNA sequence: TGCGCCAGCAGGCAGGGGATGACTGGGGCCAACGTCCTGACTTTC.

J is TRBJ2-1 and V is TRBV28; TRBD2 is a possible D gene (5 bases). From germline, CDR1 is MDHEN and CDR2 SYDVKM. The length of the CDR3 is 14 residues. Trimming removed 4 bases from V and 4 bases from J, with 11 bases in between. This chain's CDR3 is CASSSADLYNEQFF. The CDR3 nucleotides are TGTGCCAGCAGTTCAGCGGACCTTTACAATGAGCAGTTCTTC.

CDR3 in DNA: TGTGCCAGCAGCTTTCTTCCGGGGGGCGATGAGCAGTTCTTC. Residues: CASSFLPGGDEQFF. The chain uses TRBV7-3 and TRBJ2-1; TRBD2 is a possible D gene (7 bases). The CDR3 is made up of 14 amino acids. Trimming pared 3 bases from V and 8 bases from J, leaving 14 bases between. The germline CDR1 and CDR2 sequences are SGHTA and FQGTGA.

The table lists this clone with a few counts. The chain has TRBV9 and TRBJ1-1, with D tentatively TRBD1 (5 bases). The CDR3 totals 14 residues. In germline, CDR1 is SGDLS, CDR2 YYNGEE. The V and J ends lost 0 bases and 6 bases respectively, with 12 bases between them. Here the CDR3 reads CASSVEGLTPEAFF. The CDR3 nucleotides are TGTGCCAGCAGCGTAGAGGGACTCACGCCTGAAGCTTTCTTT.